This T cell receptor (beta chain) originates from a study of blood T cell repertoires in COVID-19. Across the study: Donors in the United States, Italy and Spain gave samples during acute or convalescent COVID-19. T cells, B-cell-depleted T cells, or PBMCs supplied cDNA or gDNA.

CDR3 length: 19 amino acids. V was pared by 4 bases and J by 2 bases, with 13 bases of the junction left unmatched. The germline CDR1 and CDR2 sequences are SGHNT and YENEEA. Per the authors' pipeline: Amplification with reference gene primers provided the estimates of nucleated cell counts. TCRdb keeps only in-frame clones here, not all; method: immunoSEQ multiplex PCR. The V and J calls and clone size are taken from that table; D and trimming were inferred from the DNA. The table has approximately 63,000 clones, 80% to 90% seen once. Followed over time, Seattle patients had been enrolled while infection was active.

The chain couples TRBV11-3 to TRBJ2-7; 14 nucleotides align to TRBD2. This receptor was taken from a woman aged 55-70 years with COVID-19, enrolled during active disease. The sequenced sample consisted of peripheral blood. This CDR3 reads CASSYIRLAGGPYPYEQYF. For the CDR3, the DNA is TGTGCCAGCAGCTACATTAGACTAGCGGGAGGGCCCTACCCCTACGAGCAGTACTTC.